This TCR beta chain was sequenced during a study of cytomegalovirus exposure and HLA in healthy donors. CDR1 and CDR2 from the germline V gene are LNHDA and SQIVND (reference sequence). CDR3 length: 13 amino acids. V gave up 5 bases and J gave up 7 bases; unmatched junction bases: 6. The donors were members of the roughly 130-subject validation cohort (separate from the roughly 670-subject first cohort). Sequencing used immunoSEQ multiplex PCR; TCRdb keeps in-frame clones, though not all of them. The top ten hold 2% to 2.5% of the sample, which has 150,000 to 200,000 clones, approximately 86% seen once.

What was sequenced was PBMCs. This chain joins TRBV19 and TRBJ1-2, with TRBD1 matching 8 bases. The clonotype originates from a man aged 25 to 45 in good health and CMV-seropositive. The CDR3 loop is CASSFPDRVGYTF. CDR3 coding DNA: TGTGCCAGTAGTTTCCCGGACAGGGTTGGCTACACCTTC.